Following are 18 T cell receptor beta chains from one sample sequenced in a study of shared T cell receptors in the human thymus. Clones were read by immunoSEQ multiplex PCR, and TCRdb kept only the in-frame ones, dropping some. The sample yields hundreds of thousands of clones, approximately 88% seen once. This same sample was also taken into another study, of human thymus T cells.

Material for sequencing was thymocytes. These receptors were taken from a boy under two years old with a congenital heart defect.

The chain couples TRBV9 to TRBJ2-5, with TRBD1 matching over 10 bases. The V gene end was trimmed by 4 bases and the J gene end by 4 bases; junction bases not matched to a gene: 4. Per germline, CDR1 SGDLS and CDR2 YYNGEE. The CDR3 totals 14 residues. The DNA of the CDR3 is TGTGCCAGCAGCCTAAGGACAGGGGGAGAGACCCAGTACTTC. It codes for CASSLRTGGETQYF.

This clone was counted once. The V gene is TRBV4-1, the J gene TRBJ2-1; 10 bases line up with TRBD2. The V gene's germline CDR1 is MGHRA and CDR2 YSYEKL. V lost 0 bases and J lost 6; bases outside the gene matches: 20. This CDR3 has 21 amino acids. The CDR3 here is CASSQDRGHGLAGAGGNEQFF. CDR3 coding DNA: TGCGCCAGCAGCCAAGATAGGGGACATGGGCTAGCGGGAGCCGGGGGCAATGAGCAGTTCTTC.

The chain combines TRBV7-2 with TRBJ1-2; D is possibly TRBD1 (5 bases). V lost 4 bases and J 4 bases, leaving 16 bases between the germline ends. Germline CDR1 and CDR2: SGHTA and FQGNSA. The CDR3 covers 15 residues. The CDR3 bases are TGTGCCAGCAGCTCGAGCGACTGGGGGGGCTATGGCTACACCTTC. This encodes CASSSSDWGGYGYTF.

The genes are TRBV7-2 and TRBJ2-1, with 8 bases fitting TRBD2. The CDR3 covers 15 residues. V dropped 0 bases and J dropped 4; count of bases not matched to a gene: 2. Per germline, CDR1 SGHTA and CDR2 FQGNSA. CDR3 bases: TGTGCCAGCAGCTTAGCTGGCGGGAGGTACAATGAGCAGTTCTTC. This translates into CASSLAGGRYNEQFF.

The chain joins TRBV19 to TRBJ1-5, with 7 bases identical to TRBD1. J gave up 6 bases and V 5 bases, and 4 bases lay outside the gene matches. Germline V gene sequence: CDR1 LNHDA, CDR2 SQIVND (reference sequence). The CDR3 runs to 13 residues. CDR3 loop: CASSPGGGQPQHF. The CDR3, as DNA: TGTGCCAGTAGTCCAGGGGGTGGTCAGCCCCAGCATTTT.

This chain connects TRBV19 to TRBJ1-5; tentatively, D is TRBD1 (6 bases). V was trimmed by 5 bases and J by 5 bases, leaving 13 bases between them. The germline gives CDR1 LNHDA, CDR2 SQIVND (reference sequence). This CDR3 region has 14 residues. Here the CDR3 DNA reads TGTGCCAGTAGTCTCCGGGACAAAGATCAGCCCCAGCATTTT. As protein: CASSLRDKDQPQHF.

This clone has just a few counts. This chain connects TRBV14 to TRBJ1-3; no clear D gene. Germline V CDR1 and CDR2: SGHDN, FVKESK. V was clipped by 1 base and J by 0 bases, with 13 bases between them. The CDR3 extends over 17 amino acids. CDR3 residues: CASSQGPGSSSGNTIYF. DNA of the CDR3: TGTGCCAGCAGCCAAGGTCCAGGTTCGAGCTCTGGAAACACCATATATTTT.

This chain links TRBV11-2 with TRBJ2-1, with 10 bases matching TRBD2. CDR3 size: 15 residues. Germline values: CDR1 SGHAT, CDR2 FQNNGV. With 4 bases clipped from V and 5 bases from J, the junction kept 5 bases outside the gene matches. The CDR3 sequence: CASSSGLAADNEQFF. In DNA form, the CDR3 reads TGTGCCAGCAGCTCCGGACTAGCGGCTGACAATGAGCAGTTCTTC. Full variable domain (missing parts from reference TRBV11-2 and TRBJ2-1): EAGVAQSPRYKIIEKRQSVAFWCNPISGHATLYWYQQILGQGPKLLIQFQNNGVVDDSQLPKDRFSAERLKGVDSTLKIQPAKLEDSAVYLCASSSGLAADNEQFFGPGTRLTVL.

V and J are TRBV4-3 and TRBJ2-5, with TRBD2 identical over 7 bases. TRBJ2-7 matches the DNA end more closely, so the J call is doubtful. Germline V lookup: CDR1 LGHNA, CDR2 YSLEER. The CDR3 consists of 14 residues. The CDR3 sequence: CASSKNGRAYEQYF. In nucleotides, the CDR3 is TGCGCCAGCAGCAAAAATGGGAGGGCCTACGAGCAGTACTTC.

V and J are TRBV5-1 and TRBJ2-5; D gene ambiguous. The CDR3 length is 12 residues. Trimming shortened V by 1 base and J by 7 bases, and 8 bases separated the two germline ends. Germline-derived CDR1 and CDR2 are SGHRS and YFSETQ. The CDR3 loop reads CASSLMLGTQYF. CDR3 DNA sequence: TGCGCCAGCAGCTTGATGCTAGGGACCCAGTACTTC.

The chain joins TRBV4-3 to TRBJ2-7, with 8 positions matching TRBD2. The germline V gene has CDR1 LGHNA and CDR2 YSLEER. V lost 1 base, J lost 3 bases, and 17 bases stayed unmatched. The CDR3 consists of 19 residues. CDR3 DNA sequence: TGCGCCAGCAGCCAAGCTTTTCCCCCGAGGAGCGGGAGTGGCTACGAGCAGTACTTC. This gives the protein CASSQAFPPRSGSGYEQYF.

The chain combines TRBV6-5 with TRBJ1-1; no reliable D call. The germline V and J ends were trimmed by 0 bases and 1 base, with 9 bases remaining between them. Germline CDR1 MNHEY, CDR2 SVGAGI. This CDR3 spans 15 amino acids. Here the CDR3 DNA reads TGTGCCAGCAGTTACTCGTCTCATAGGAACACTGAAGCTTTCTTT. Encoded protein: CASSYSSHRNTEAFF.

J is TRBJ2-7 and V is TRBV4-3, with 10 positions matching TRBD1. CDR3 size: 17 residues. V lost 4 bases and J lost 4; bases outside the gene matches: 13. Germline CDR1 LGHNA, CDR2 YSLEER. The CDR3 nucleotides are TGCGCCAGCAGCCCCGGGACAGGGGCGATATCCAGGTACGAGCAGTACTTC. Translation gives CASSPGTGAISRYEQYF.

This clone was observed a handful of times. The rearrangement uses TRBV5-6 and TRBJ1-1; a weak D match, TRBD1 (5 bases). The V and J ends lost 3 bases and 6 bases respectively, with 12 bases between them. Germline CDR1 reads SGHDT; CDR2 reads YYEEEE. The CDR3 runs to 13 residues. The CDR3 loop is CASSSGGFAEAFF. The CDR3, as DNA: TGTGCCAGCAGCTCGGGGGGGTTCGCTGAAGCTTTCTTT. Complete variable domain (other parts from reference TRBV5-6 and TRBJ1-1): DAGVTQSPTHLIKTRGQQVTLRCSPKSGHDTVSWYQQALGQGPQFIFQYYEEEERQRGNFPDRFSGHQFPNYSSELNVNALLLGDSALYLCASSSGGFAEAFFGQGTRLTVV.

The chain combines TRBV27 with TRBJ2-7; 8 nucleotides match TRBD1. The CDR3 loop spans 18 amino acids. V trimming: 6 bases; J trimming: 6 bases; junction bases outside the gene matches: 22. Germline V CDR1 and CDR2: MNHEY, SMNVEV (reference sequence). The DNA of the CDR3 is TGTGCCAGCAGACCCTCGGGACAGGAACCTTTTGTTCCTTGCGAGCAGTACTTC. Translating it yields CASRPSGQEPFVPCEQYF.

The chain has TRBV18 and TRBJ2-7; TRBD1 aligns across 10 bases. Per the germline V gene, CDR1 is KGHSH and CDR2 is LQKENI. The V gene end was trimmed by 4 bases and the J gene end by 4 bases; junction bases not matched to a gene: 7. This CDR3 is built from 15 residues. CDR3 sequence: CASSLGQGVMYEQYF. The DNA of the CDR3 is TGTGCCAGCTCACTAGGACAGGGGGTAATGTACGAGCAGTACTTC.

CDR3 protein: CASSLRQEFNTEAFF. CDR3 in DNA: TGTGCCAGCAGTTTGAGACAGGAATTTAACACTGAAGCTTTCTTT. The chain has TRBV28 and TRBJ1-1, with D perhaps matching TRBD1 (6 bases). From germline, CDR1 is MDHEN and CDR2 SYDVKM. Deletions cut 3 bases from V and 2 bases from J, with 13 bases between. CDR3 length: 15 residues.

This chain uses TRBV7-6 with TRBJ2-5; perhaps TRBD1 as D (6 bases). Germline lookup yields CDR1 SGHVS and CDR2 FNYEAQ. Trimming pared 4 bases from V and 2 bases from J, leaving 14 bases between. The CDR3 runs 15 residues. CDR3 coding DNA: TGTGCCAGCAGCTCCAACACCGGACAGCAAGAGACCCAGTACTTC. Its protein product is CASSSNTGQQETQYF.